This TCR beta chain was identified in a study of T cell clones after liver transplantation. Generated by immunoSEQ multiplex PCR, the TCRdb table keeps only in-frame clones and is missing some. The table lists roughly 80,000 clones, roughly 85% of them singletons, with 2.8% in the top ten. This CDR3 has 16 amino acids. CDR1 is SGHNT and CDR2 is YYREEE in the germline V gene (reference sequence). The V end was cut by 2 bases, the J end by 2 bases, with 16 bases between. The chain uses TRBV5-4 and TRBJ2-5; D may be TRBD2 (6 bases). This clonotype was sampled from a human patient who received a liver transplant. Part of the T cell pool may stem from the graft donor. The sequences come from CD4+ T cells from blood, collected at the 22-month timepoint. CDR3 DNA: TGTGCCAGCAGCTTTGGAGGGGCCGTAGCGCAAGAGACCCAGTACTTC. Protein: CASSFGGAVAQETQYF.